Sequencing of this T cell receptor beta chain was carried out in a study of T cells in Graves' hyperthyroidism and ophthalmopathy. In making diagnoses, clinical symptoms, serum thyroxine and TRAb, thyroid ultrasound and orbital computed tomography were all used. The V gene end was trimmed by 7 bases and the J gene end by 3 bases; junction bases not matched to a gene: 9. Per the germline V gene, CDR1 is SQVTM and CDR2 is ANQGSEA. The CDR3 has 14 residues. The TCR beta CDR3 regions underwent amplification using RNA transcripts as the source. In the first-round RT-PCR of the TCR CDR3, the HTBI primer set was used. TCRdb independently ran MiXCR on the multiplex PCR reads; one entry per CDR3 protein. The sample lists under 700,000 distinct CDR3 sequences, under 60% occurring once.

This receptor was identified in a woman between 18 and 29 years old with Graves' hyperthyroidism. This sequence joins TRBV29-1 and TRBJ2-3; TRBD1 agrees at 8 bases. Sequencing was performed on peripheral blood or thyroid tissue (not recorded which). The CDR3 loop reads CSDLQGVGTDTQYF. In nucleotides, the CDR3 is TGCAGCGACCTACAGGGGGTGGGAACAGATACGCAGTATTTT.